What follows is one T cell receptor (beta chain) and its context. Its antigen remains unidentified. The V segment lost 4 bases and the J segment 2 bases; nucleotides outside the gene matches: 12. This CDR3 comprises 17 residues. Germline CDR1 LGHDT, CDR2 YNNKEL (reference sequence). Both TRBC1 and TRBC2 were covered by a beta constant-region primer of two equimolar oligonucleotides. Nested alpha and beta constant-region primers with the SP2 primer drove four PCR rounds on ligated cDNA. A 12-nucleotide UMI and the SP2 primer were added to the cDNA 3' end by oligonucleotide ligation. Each CDR3 protein gets one entry after TCRdb re-called the UMI-ligation and nested PCR reads with MiXCR. The sample has 95,000 to 150,000 distinct CDR3 sequences, approximately 37% seen once. The data belong to a study of naive and memory T cell subsets. Study-level points and caveats: A clonotype means one alpha or beta sequence, not an alpha/beta pair.

The sequence derives from a human donor in good health. Sequenced input: central memory CD4+ T cells from blood. The chain is built from TRBV3-1 and TRBJ2-3; 7 positions agree with TRBD2. For the CDR3, the DNA is TGTGCCAGCAGCCTCCTTCCAGTCGGGAGGACCACAGATACGCAGTATTTT. It specifies CASSLLPVGRTTDTQYF.